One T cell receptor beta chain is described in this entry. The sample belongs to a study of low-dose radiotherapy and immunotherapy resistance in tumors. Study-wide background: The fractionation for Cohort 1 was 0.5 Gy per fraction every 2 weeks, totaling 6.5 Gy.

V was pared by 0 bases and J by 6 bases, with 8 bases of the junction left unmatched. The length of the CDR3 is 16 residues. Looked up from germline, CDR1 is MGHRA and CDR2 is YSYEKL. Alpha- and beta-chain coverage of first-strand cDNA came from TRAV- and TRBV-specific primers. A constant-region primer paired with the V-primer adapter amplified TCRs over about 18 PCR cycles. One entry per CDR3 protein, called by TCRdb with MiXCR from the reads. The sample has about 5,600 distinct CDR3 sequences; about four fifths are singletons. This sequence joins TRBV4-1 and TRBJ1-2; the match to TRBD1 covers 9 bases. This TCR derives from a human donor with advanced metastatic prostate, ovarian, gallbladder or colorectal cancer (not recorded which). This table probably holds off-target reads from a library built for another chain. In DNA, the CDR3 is TGCGCCAGCAGCCAAGACCGCTGGGACAGGGCGAATGGCTACACCTTC. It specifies CASSQDRWDRANGYTF.